This is a list of T cell receptor beta chains from one sample in a study of early T cells in non-severe SARS-CoV-2 infection. TCRdb independently ran MiXCR on the 5' RACE reads; one entry per CDR3 protein. The sample has tens of thousands of distinct CDR3 sequences; about 9.3% are singletons. Sample: whole blood. Source of these receptors: an adult who was a healthcare worker with PCR-confirmed SARS-CoV-2 infection or an uninfected control (not recorded which). Each CDR3 is given with its conserved first and last residue. The D gene is left open where the match is weak. Expanded clones get a size class; other rows say once, few or many, or leave the size out.

V	J	size	D	CDR3	DNA
TRBV7-2	TRBJ2-2	many	-	CAGRQGASGTRTGELFF	TGTGCCGGCCGGCAGGGGGCCTCCGGGACTAGGACCGGGGAGCTGTTTTTT
TRBV5-1	TRBJ2-7	many	-	CASSLEGSYEQYF	TGCGCCAGCAGCTTGGAGGGCAGCTACGAGCAGTACTTC
TRBV7-2	TRBJ2-7	many	-	CASSSAAIRGHFEQYF	TGTGCCAGCAGCTCCGCCGCCATCCGGGGCCACTTTGAGCAGTACTTC
TRBV29-1	TRBJ2-5	few	TRBD1	CSVDGPPGQGVLQETQYF	TGCAGCGTTGACGGACCGCCCGGACAGGGGGTTCTACAAGAGACCCAGTACTTC
TRBV27	TRBJ2-7	many	-	CASSFIPGRGSYEQYF	TGTGCCAGCAGTTTTATCCCAGGAAGGGGGTCCTACGAGCAGTACTTC
TRBV11-2	TRBJ1-4	few	TRBD1	CASSLDWAGTEDEKLFF	TGTGCCAGCAGCTTAGATTGGGCCGGGACAGAAGATGAAAAACTGTTTTTT
TRBV28	TRBJ1-1	-	-	CASSPRDPNTEAFF	TGTGCCAGCAGTCCCAGGGACCCCAACACTGAAGCTTTCTTT
TRBV20-1	TRBJ1-1	few	-	CSARDRNLGGDTEAFF	TGCAGTGCTAGAGACAGGAACCTCGGAGGGGACACTGAAGCTTTCTTT
TRBV6-5	TRBJ2-3	-	-	CASSYGLGGGTDTQYF	TGTGCCAGCAGTTACGGGCTAGGGGGGGGCACAGATACGCAGTATTTT
TRBV12-3/TRBV12-4	TRBJ1-6	many	TRBD1	CASSTRQGRNSPLHF	TGTGCCAGCAGTACTCGACAGGGAAGGAATTCACCCCTCCACTTT
TRBV20-1	TRBJ2-4	-	-	CSARDYRDLAKNIQYF	TGCAGTGCTAGAGACTACAGGGATCTAGCCAAAAACATTCAGTACTTC
TRBV19	TRBJ2-1	many	TRBD2	CASSSIAGTYNEQFF	TGTGCCAGTAGTTCTATAGCGGGAACCTACAATGAGCAGTTCTTC
TRBV7-9	TRBJ2-3	many	-	CASSSLRAGATDTQYF	TGTGCCAGCAGCTCACTAAGAGCAGGGGCCACAGATACGCAGTATTTT
TRBV7-2	TRBJ1-1	many	-	CASSSSWGQTKRNTEAFF	TGTGCCAGCAGCTCCTCTTGGGGGCAGACCAAGAGGAACACTGAAGCTTTCTTT
TRBV11-2	TRBJ2-3	many	-	CASSSSGGDTQYF	TGTGCCAGCAGCTCAAGTGGTGGAGATACGCAGTATTTT
TRBV7-9	TRBJ2-7	many	-	CASSLDMGTEGPYEQYF	TGTGCCAGCAGCTTAGATATGGGCACCGAAGGCCCCTACGAGCAGTACTTC
TRBV7-9	TRBJ2-3	many	TRBD2	CASSLGPGLAGDTQYF	TGTGCCAGCAGCCTAGGGCCCGGACTAGCGGGAGATACGCAGTATTTT
TRBV10-1	TRBJ1-3	many	-	CASSESSRIGNTIYF	TGCGCCAGCAGTGAGTCATCCAGAATTGGAAACACCATATATTTT
TRBV20-1	TRBJ2-4	-	-	CSATGAPAKNIQYF	TGCAGTGCTACAGGGGCCCCGGCCAAAAACATTCAGTACTTC
TRBV11-2	TRBJ2-7	many	-	CASSQDIRDTAYEQYF	TGTGCCAGCAGCCAAGATATCCGGGACACCGCCTACGAGCAGTACTTC
TRBV29-1	TRBJ2-1	many	TRBD2	CSVETSGFSNEQFF	TGCAGCGTCGAGACTAGCGGGTTTTCCAATGAGCAGTTCTTC
TRBV29-1	TRBJ1-1	many	-	CSVEDVGQPETEAFF	TGCAGCGTTGAAGATGTTGGGCAGCCTGAAACTGAAGCTTTCTTT
TRBV5-6	TRBJ1-3	few	-	CASSLRGPGNTIYF	TGTGCCAGCAGTCTACGGGGACCTGGAAACACCATATATTTT
TRBV6-6	TRBJ1-5	many	TRBD1	CASRSDRELYSNQPQHF	TGTGCCAGCAGGTCCGACAGGGAACTCTATAGCAATCAGCCCCAGCATTTT
TRBV5-1	TRBJ2-4	many	-	CASSLYVQKNIQYF	TGCGCCAGCAGCTTGTATGTACAGAAAAACATTCAGTACTTC
TRBV27	TRBJ2-5	many	-	CASRTFGPGQETQYF	TGTGCCAGCCGAACGTTCGGGCCCGGGCAAGAGACCCAGTACTTC
TRBV7-2	TRBJ2-1	few	-	CASTPFLGKNEQFF	TGTGCCAGCACCCCCTTTCTCGGTAAGAATGAGCAGTTCTTC
TRBV10-2	TRBJ2-7	few	-	CASSRTRISEQYF	TGCGCCAGCAGTCGGACCAGGATTTCCGAGCAGTACTTC
TRBV27	TRBJ2-1	-	-	CASSQGGPGNEQFF	TGTGCCAGCAGTCAAGGAGGACCGGGGAATGAGCAGTTCTTC
TRBV12-3/TRBV12-4	TRBJ2-7	many	TRBD2	CASTRTRVEQYF	TGTGCCAGCACCAGGACTAGGGTTGAGCAGTACTTC
TRBV30	TRBJ1-2	-	TRBD1	CAWGQALYGYTF	TGTGCCTGGGGACAGGCGCTCTATGGCTACACCTTC
TRBV27	TRBJ1-4	-	-	CASRARSTAVKLFF	TGTGCCAGCAGGGCCAGGAGCACTGCTGTAAAACTGTTTTTT
TRBV12-3/TRBV12-4	TRBJ2-3	many	-	CASSQRWAAAGTDTQYF	TGTGCCAGCAGCCAGCGCTGGGCTGCCGCTGGCACAGATACGCAGTATTTT
TRBV18	TRBJ2-3	many	TRBD2	CASSPGLAGSDTQYF	TGTGCCAGCTCACCGGGACTAGCGGGGTCAGATACGCAGTATTTT
TRBV7-9	TRBJ1-1	-	-	CASSSPQGYSPNTEAFF	TGTGCCAGCAGCTCACCACAGGGTTATTCCCCGAACACTGAAGCTTTCTTT
TRBV30	TRBJ2-1	many	-	CAWKFLRGQASYNEQFF	TGTGCCTGGAAATTCTTGCGGGGGCAGGCATCTTACAATGAGCAGTTCTTC
TRBV7-2	TRBJ2-7	many	-	CASSQHYEQYF	TGTGCCAGCAGTCAACATTACGAGCAGTACTTC
TRBV11-2	TRBJ2-1	few	-	CASSLRRSSYNEQFF	TGTGCCAGCAGCTTAAGGAGGAGCTCCTACAATGAGCAGTTCTTC
TRBV30	TRBJ1-1	many	-	CAWTVNTEAFF	TGTGCCTGGACTGTGAACACTGAAGCTTTCTTT
TRBV29-1	TRBJ1-5	many	TRBD1	CSVETGGNQPQHF	TGCAGCGTTGAAACAGGGGGCAATCAGCCCCAGCATTTT
TRBV2	TRBJ2-2	-	-	CASTGMSITGELFF	TGTGCCAGCACCGGGATGTCGATCACCGGGGAGCTGTTTTTT
TRBV2	TRBJ2-3	many	-	CASRSPSGGTDTQYF	TGTGCCAGCAGGAGCCCAAGCGGAGGCACAGATACGCAGTATTTT
TRBV10-2	TRBJ1-2	many	TRBD1	CASRPGQGNYGYTF	TGCGCCAGCAGACCGGGACAGGGAAACTATGGCTACACCTTC
TRBV10-3	TRBJ1-1	many	-	CAIGGTGQVAFF	TGTGCCATCGGGGGAACAGGGCAAGTAGCTTTCTTT
TRBV7-3	TRBJ1-5	-	-	CASSLTGGNQPQHF	TGTGCCAGCAGCTTAACGGGCGGCAATCAGCCCCAGCATTTT
TRBV29-1	TRBJ1-5	few	TRBD1	CSVDFSGTGGNQPQHF	TGCAGCGTTGACTTTTCCGGGACAGGGGGAAATCAGCCCCAGCATTTT